Given below is one T cell receptor beta chain in context. The data derive from a study of blood T cells in healthy people across ages. Donors each provided approximately 9.6 milliliters of peripheral blood. Using a J-beta primer mix together with a sample-barcoded 5' primer, a second PCR was run for about 6 to 11 cycles. TCRdb fed the 5' RACE reads into MiXCR, producing one record per CDR3 protein. The sample yields some 1.5 million distinct CDR3 sequences, 35% to 45% seen once. This CDR3 contains 13 residues. The germline CDR1 and CDR2 sequences are SQVTM and ANQGSEA. The source material was blood. The origin of this receptor is a woman between 18 and 29 years old in good health. This chain links TRBV29-1 with TRBJ2-4; 7 positions agree with TRBD1. The J call may be mistaken, given a closer DNA end match to TRBJ2-7. Here the CDR3 reads CSVRQGRSYEQYF. The DNA for the CDR3 is TGCAGCGTAAGACAGGGCCGCAGCTACGAGCAGTACTTC.